This entry lists 27 T cell receptor beta chains sequenced from one sample in a study of T cells in Graves' hyperthyroidism and ophthalmopathy. From RNA transcripts, TCR beta CDR3 regions were amplified. TCR CDR3 regions were first amplified by RT-PCR with HTBI primers. MiXCR, applied by TCRdb to the multiplex PCR reads, yields one record per CDR3 protein. This table holds around 540,000 distinct CDR3 sequences, around 15% found once. Sequencing was performed on blood. The receptors originated from a woman younger than 45 with Graves' ophthalmopathy.

This clonotype has just a few counts. This chain joins TRBV29-1 and TRBJ2-1; D may be TRBD1 or TRBD2 (5 bases each). The CDR3 sequence is 12 residues long. Per the germline V gene, CDR1 is SQVTM and CDR2 is ANQGSEA. Trimming took off 6 bases at V and 3 bases at J, with 9 bases between the two ends. CDR3 in DNA: TGCAGCGTGGGGGACGGCTACAATGAGCAGTTCTTC. Encoded protein: CSVGDGYNEQFF.

This clonotype was counted only a few times. The chain carries TRBV6-2 or TRBV6-3 and TRBJ1-6; tentatively, D is TRBD1 (5 bases). V lost 6 bases and J 9 bases, leaving 9 bases between the germline ends. The CDR3 totals 12 residues. The germline V gene encodes CDR1 MNHEY and CDR2 SVGEGT. The DNA for the CDR3 is TGTGCCAGCAGCGAGAGGGGTTCACCCCTCCACTTT. Its protein is CASSERGSPLHF.

This clonotype was detected many times. The chain employs TRBV28 and TRBJ2-3; a weak D match, TRBD2 (6 bases). This CDR3 region has 14 residues. Per the germline V gene, CDR1 is MDHEN and CDR2 is SYDVKM. Trimming cost V 8 bases and J 1 base, with 13 bases left between them. The CDR3 loop reads CASGGAGRTDTQYF. In nucleotides, the CDR3 is TGTGCCAGCGGGGGAGCGGGCCGCACAGATACGCAGTATTTT.

This clonotype was seen repeatedly, ten times or more. The chain couples TRBV7-9 to TRBJ2-1; D call uncertain. The V gene's germline CDR1 is SEHNR and CDR2 FQNEAQ (reference sequence). V gave up 3 bases and J gave up 8 bases, with 14 bases separating them. The CDR3 totals 14 residues. The CDR3 here is CASSFSSGHDEQFF. CDR3 sequence (DNA): TGTGCCAGCAGCTTCTCCAGTGGGCACGATGAGCAGTTCTTC.

Points on this clonotype: The DNA is omitted, as the CDR3 cannot be located on it reliably, and the CDR3 follows TCRdb's listing. V and J are TRBV28 and TRBJ2-1; TRBD2 was called by the table and not checked on the DNA. The germline CDR1 and CDR2 sequences are MDHEN and SYDVKM. Termini included, the CDR3 measures 21 amino acids. The CDR3 loop reads CASSSSQTLAGGPIDGNEQFF.

In regard to this clonotype: It may be a read error: a sequence one base away is much more abundant. V and J are TRBV12-3 or TRBV12-4 and TRBJ2-1; unclear D gene. The CDR3 runs to 12 residues. CDR3 nucleotides: TGTGCCAGCAGTTTCTCTCTCAATGAGCGGTTCTTC. Translation: CASSFSLNERFF.

This clonotype was detected many times. The chain has TRBV5-4 and TRBJ2-2; D remains unclear. From germline, CDR1 is SGHNT and CDR2 YYREEE (reference sequence). The CDR3 runs 15 residues. V was cut by 0 bases and J by 3 bases, with 9 bases left in between. The CDR3 nucleotides are TGTGCCAGCAGCTTGGATAGTCTGGACACCGGGGAGCTGTTTTTT. It translates to CASSLDSLDTGELFF.

The table lists this clonotype with many counts. The V gene is TRBV10-3, the J gene TRBJ2-7, with 8 nucleotides matching TRBD1. After removal of 5 bases from V and 7 bases from J, the junction contained 13 bases not matched to a gene. The CDR3 loop spans 15 amino acids. The germline V gene encodes CDR1 ENHRY and CDR2 SYGVKD. CDR3 nucleotide sequence: TGTGCCATCAGTCACACCACGCAGGGGGCGCCTGAGCAGTACTTC. As protein: CAISHTTQGAPEQYF.

The CDR3 sequence: CASSKTGFATEAFF. CDR3 in DNA: TGTGCCAGCAGCAAGACAGGGTTTGCCACTGAAGCTTTCTTT. The rearrangement links TRBV7-9 to TRBJ1-1; TRBD1 matches at 7 bases. The V segment lost 5 bases and the J segment 4 bases; nucleotides outside the gene matches: 7. Germline V gene data show CDR1 as SEHNR and CDR2 as FQNEAQ (reference sequence). This CDR3 spans 14 amino acids.

The sample holds a few counts of this clonotype. The rearrangement links TRBV9 to TRBJ1-1; D perhaps matches TRBD1 (5 bases). The germline CDR1 and CDR2 sequences are SGDLS and YYNGEE. Trimming cost V 1 base and J 5 bases, with 15 bases left between them. The CDR3 is made up of 15 amino acids. The CDR3 sequence is CASSVISGGGTEAFF. The CDR3 coding sequence is TGTGCCAGCAGCGTAATTTCGGGGGGGGGGACTGAAGCTTTCTTT.

This clonotype was found a few times. This CDR3 is CSARTSGRYTGELFF. CDR3 in DNA: TGCAGTGCTAGGACTAGCGGGAGGTACACCGGGGAGCTGTTTTTT. The V call is TRBV20-1, the J call TRBJ2-2; 13 bases are shared with TRBD2. The CDR3 sequence is 15 residues long. The V and J ends lost 3 bases and 3 bases, in that order; junction bases with no gene match: 1. Germline V gene data show CDR1 as DFQATT and CDR2 as SNEGSKA (reference sequence).

This clonotype was counted between two and nine times. This rearrangement joins TRBV7-8 to TRBJ2-1, with TRBD2 matching over 7 bases. Germline V lookup: CDR1 SGHVS, CDR2 FQNEAQ. CDR3 size: 17 residues. V shed 3 bases and J 0 bases; nucleotides not matched to a gene: 8. The CDR3 region is CASSFSARGSSYNEQFF. The CDR3 region has the DNA TGTGCCAGCAGCTTTAGTGCGCGGGGGAGCTCCTACAATGAGCAGTTCTTC.

This clonotype showed up just a few times. The V gene is TRBV25-1, the J gene TRBJ1-1; 8 bases match TRBD1. This CDR3 contains 15 residues. V lost 2 bases, J lost 4 bases, and 6 bases stayed unmatched. Germline assignment: CDR1 MGHDK and CDR2 SYGVNS. The CDR3 DNA reads as TGTGCCAGCAGTGAACATGGACAGGGTTTCACTGAAGCTTTCTTT. Its protein product is CASSEHGQGFTEAFF.

This clonotype showed up just a few times. The chain is built from TRBV9 and TRBJ2-1; weak D call: TRBD2 (6 bases). CDR3 length equals 15 residues. Germline CDR1 is SGDLS and CDR2 is YYNGEE. With 4 bases removed from V and 8 bases from J, the gap between germline ends came to 19 bases. CDR3: CASSLPGTPRDEQFF. The CDR3 DNA is TGTGCCAGCAGCCTCCCCGGGACTCCCAGAGATGAGCAGTTCTTC.

This clonotype was counted only a few times. The chain carries TRBV10-3 and TRBJ2-3, with TRBD1 matching 8 bases. V was pared by 4 bases and J by 4 bases, with 4 bases of the junction left unmatched. CDR3 length: 14 residues. Germline V lookup: CDR1 ENHRY, CDR2 SYGVKD. The CDR3 reads CAISVDRGADTQYF. CDR3 sequence (DNA): TGTGCCATCAGTGTAGACAGGGGTGCAGATACGCAGTATTTT.

This sequence joins TRBV4-2 and TRBJ1-6; the D gene is possibly TRBD1 (5 bases). The CDR3 consists of 14 residues. The germline CDR1 and CDR2 sequences are LGHNA and YNFKEQ. Trimming cost V 1 base and J 7 bases, with 8 bases left between them. The CDR3 nucleotides are TGTGCCAGCAGCCAAGGCAGGGTGAATTCACCCCTCCACTTT. Translated, it gives CASSQGRVNSPLHF.

Turning to this clonotype: A much larger clone lies a single base off, so this may be a read error. This rearrangement joins TRBV7-9 to TRBJ2-3; 10 nucleotides match TRBD2. Germline V gene lookup returns CDR1 SEHNR and CDR2 FQNEAQ (reference sequence). J was trimmed by 7 bases and V by 7 bases; bases with no gene match: 11. CDR3 length: 15 amino acids. CDR3: CASNTQREGAYTQYF. The CDR3 nucleotides are TGTGCCAGCAACACCCAGCGGGAGGGCGCTTATACGCAGTATTTT.

The J gene is TRBJ2-3, the V gene TRBV10-2; the D is unclear. This CDR3 has 13 amino acids. V gave up 2 bases and J gave up 4 bases, with 7 bases separating them. The germline V gene encodes CDR1 WSHSY and CDR2 SAAADI. The chain's CDR3 is CASSEIGPDTQYF. The CDR3, as DNA: TGCGCCAGCAGTGAGATCGGACCAGATACGCAGTATTTT.

This clonotype has more than one count but fewer than ten. The gene calls are TRBV28 and TRBJ2-7; D is possibly TRBD1 (5 bases). Germline V lookup: CDR1 MDHEN, CDR2 SYDVKM. The CDR3 has 15 amino acids. The V and J ends lost 6 bases and 0 bases respectively, with 15 bases between them. The CDR3, as DNA: TGTGCCAGCAGGGGGCCCGGCCCGAGCTCCTACGAGCAGTACTTC. It yields the protein CASRGPGPSSYEQYF.

This clonotype was observed at least ten times. V usage is TRBV2 and J usage is TRBJ2-5; D might be TRBD1 (5 bases). Germline CDR1 SNHLY, CDR2 FYNNEI. CDR3 length: 13 residues. V was pared by 9 bases and J by 3 bases, with 14 bases between. The CDR3 bases are TGTGCCAGGAGGCAGGGAAAGAAAGAGACCCAGTACTTC. Translation: CARRQGKKETQYF.

This clonotype appeared many times. This rearrangement joins TRBV20-1 to TRBJ1-2, with a tentative D call TRBD1 (6 bases). Germline values: CDR1 DFQATT, CDR2 SNEGSKA (reference sequence). The V gene lost 5 bases and the J gene lost 2 bases, with 12 bases spanning the gap. The CDR3 is 13 residues long. The CDR3 is CSAPAQGNYGYTF. CDR3 DNA sequence: TGCAGTGCTCCCGCTCAGGGGAACTATGGCTACACCTTC.

This clonotype occurred many times. The chain joins TRBV12-3 or TRBV12-4 to TRBJ2-3; possible D gene TRBD2, 6 bases. CDR3 length: 19 amino acids. The V and J ends lost 6 bases and 2 bases respectively, with 27 bases between them. CDR3 sequence (DNA): TGTGCCAGCAGACCCGGGCGGAGTTCCGTAAGCGGGTTCACAGATACGCAGTATTTT. It is translated as CASRPGRSSVSGFTDTQYF.

This clonotype appeared a few times. The genes are TRBV4-3 and TRBJ2-7; D remains unclear. Trimming shortened V by 2 bases and J by 2 bases, and 10 bases separated the two germline ends. Germline V CDR1 and CDR2: LGHNA, YSLEER. The CDR3 loop spans 14 amino acids. The CDR3 sequence is CASSQRSATYEQYF. The CDR3 DNA reads TGCGCCAGCAGCCAAAGGTCGGCAACCTACGAGCAGTACTTC.

This clonotype was seen a few times. The chain carries TRBV30 and TRBJ2-1; 7 nucleotides match TRBD2. Unmatched junction bases numbered 5, after V lost 4 bases and J lost 8 bases. The CDR3 is 12 residues long. Per germline, CDR1 GTSNPN and CDR2 SVGIG (reference sequence). The CDR3 region is CAWTGLTDEQFF. The CDR3 nucleotides are TGTGCCTGGACGGGACTAACGGATGAGCAGTTCTTC.

The table lists this clonotype with many counts. The chain recombines TRBV10-3 with TRBJ1-1, with D hard to call. CDR1 and CDR2 from the germline V gene are ENHRY and SYGVKD. V shed 1 base and J shed 1 base, with 4 bases lying between them. The CDR3 spans 13 residues. CDR3 sequence reads: CAISELGNTEAFF. Here the CDR3 DNA reads TGTGCCATCAGTGAGTTGGGGAACACTGAAGCTTTCTTT.

Remarks on this clonotype: This could be a read error, since a much larger clone is one nucleotide away. The rearrangement joins TRBV4-3 to TRBJ2-7; D is perhaps TRBD1 (5 bases). Germline assignment: CDR1 LGHNA and CDR2 YSLEER. The CDR3 sequence is 14 residues long. The CDR3 loop reads CASSQVQGSYERYF. The DNA of the CDR3 is TGCGCCAGCAGCCAAGTTCAGGGCTCCTACGAGCGGTACTTC.

This clonotype came up many times. The rearrangement links TRBV6-2 or TRBV6-3 to TRBJ2-2; perhaps TRBD2 as D (6 bases). The CDR3 runs 14 residues. Per germline, CDR1 MNHEY and CDR2 SVGEGT. Trimming removed 4 bases from V and 7 bases from J, with 13 bases in between. The CDR3: CASSSRGRFGELFF. For the CDR3, the DNA is TGTGCCAGCAGTTCGCGGGGTCGGTTCGGGGAGCTGTTTTTT.